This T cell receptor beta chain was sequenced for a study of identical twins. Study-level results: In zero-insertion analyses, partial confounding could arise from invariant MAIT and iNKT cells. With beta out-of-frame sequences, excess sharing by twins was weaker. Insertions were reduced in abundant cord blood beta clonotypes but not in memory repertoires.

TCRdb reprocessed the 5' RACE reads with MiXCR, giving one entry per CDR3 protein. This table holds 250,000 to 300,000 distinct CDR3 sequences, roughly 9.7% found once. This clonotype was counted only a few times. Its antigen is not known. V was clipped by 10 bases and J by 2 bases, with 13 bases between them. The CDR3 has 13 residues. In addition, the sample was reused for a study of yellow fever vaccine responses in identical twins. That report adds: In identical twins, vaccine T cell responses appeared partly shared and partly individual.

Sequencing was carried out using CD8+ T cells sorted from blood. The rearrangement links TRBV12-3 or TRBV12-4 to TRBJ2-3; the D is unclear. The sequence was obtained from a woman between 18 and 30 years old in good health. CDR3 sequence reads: CATCGEYTDTQYF. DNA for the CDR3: TGTGCCACCTGTGGGGAATACACAGATACGCAGTATTTT.